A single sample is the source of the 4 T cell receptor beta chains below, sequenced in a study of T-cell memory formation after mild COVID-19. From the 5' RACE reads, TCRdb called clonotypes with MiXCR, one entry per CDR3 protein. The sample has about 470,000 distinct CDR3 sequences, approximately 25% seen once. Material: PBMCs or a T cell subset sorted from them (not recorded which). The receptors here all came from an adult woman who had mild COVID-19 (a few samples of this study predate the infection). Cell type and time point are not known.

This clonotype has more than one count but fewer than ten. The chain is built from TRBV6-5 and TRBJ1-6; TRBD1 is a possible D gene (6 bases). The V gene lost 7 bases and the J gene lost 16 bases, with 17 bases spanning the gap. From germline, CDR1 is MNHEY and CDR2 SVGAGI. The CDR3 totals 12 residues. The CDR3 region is CASTTGRSPLHF. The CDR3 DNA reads TGTGCCAGCACTACAGGGCGATCCCCACTCCACTTT.

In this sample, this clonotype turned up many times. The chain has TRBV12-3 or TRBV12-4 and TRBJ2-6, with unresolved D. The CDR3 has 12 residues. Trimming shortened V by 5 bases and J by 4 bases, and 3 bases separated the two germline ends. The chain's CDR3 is CASSPGANVLTF. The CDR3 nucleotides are TGTGCCAGCAGTCCCGGGGCCAACGTCCTGACTTTC.

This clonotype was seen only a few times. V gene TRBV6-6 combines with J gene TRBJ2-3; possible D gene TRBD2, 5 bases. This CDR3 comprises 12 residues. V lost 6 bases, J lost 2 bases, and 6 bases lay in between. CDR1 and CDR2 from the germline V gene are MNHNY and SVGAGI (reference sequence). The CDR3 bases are TGTGCCAGCAGACTAGACACAGATACGCAGTATTTT. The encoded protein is CASRLDTDTQYF.

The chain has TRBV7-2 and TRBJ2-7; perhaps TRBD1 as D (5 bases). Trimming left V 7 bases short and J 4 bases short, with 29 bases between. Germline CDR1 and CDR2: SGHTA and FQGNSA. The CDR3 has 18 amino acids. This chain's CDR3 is CASTAQGSVHPSRYEQYF. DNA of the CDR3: TGTGCCAGCACTGCTCAGGGTTCCGTGCACCCCTCCAGGTACGAGCAGTACTTC.